Following are 8 T cell receptor beta chains from one sample sequenced in a study of blood T cell repertoires in COVID-19. The repertoire was sequenced with immunoSEQ multiplex PCR; TCRdb's copy has only in-frame clones and lacks some. The data contain around 300,000 clones, approximately 91% of them singletons. The source material was peripheral blood. These receptors came from a man between 50 and 59 years old with acute or convalescent COVID-19.

The chain recombines TRBV9 with TRBJ2-3; a weak D match, TRBD1 (6 bases). Looked up from germline, CDR1 is SGDLS and CDR2 is YYNGEE. CDR3 length equals 15 residues. V was trimmed by 4 bases and J by 2 bases, leaving 14 bases between them. CDR3 coding DNA: TGTGCCAGCAGCCCAATTCAGGGGCCCACAGATACGCAGTATTTT. This codes for CASSPIQGPTDTQYF.

The V gene is TRBV19, the J gene TRBJ1-1, with TRBD1 matching over 10 bases. This CDR3 region has 14 residues. Trimming cost V 3 bases and J 9 bases; bases outside gene matches: 7. Germline CDR1 and CDR2: LNHDA and SQIVND (reference sequence). The CDR3 sequence is CASSISGGQGKAFF. The DNA of the CDR3 is TGTGCCAGTAGTATCTCGGGGGGACAGGGGAAAGCTTTCTTT. The complete variable domain, with remaining parts taken from reference TRBV19 and TRBJ1-1, reads DGGITQSPKYLFRKEGQNVTLSCEQNLNHDAMYWYRQDPGQGLRLIYYSQIVNDFQKGDIAEGYSVSREKKESFPLTVTSAQKNPTAFYLCASSISGGQGKAFFGQGTRLTVV.

The V call is TRBV19, the J call TRBJ1-5, with 9 bases lining up with TRBD1. The germline V gene has CDR1 LNHDA and CDR2 SQIVND (reference sequence). Trimming cost V 11 bases and J 2 bases; bases outside gene matches: 13. The CDR3 consists of 16 residues. For the CDR3, the DNA is TGTGCCGGGGGCCCAACAGGGGGCGCGGGCAATCAGCCCCAGCATTTT. This gives the protein CAGGPTGGAGNQPQHF.

The chain carries TRBV28 and TRBJ1-5; D is uncertain. CDR1 is MDHEN and CDR2 is SYDVKM in the germline V gene. Deletions cut 5 bases from V and 4 bases from J, with 9 bases between. This CDR3 has 13 amino acids. CDR3 in DNA: TGTGCCAGCAGTCCGACGGGGAATCAGCCCCAGCATTTT. Protein sequence: CASSPTGNQPQHF.

The J gene is TRBJ1-2, the V gene TRBV5-4; 11 positions agree with TRBD1. The ends lost 4 bases at V and 6 bases at J; junction bases unmatched: 11. From germline, CDR1 is SGHNT and CDR2 YYREEE (reference sequence). This CDR3 is built from 16 residues. The CDR3 spells CASSVAGTGGMNGYTF. For the CDR3, the DNA is TGTGCCAGCAGCGTGGCCGGGACAGGGGGAATGAATGGCTACACCTTC.

In its sample, this clone was seen a few times. The chain recombines TRBV5-4 with TRBJ1-4, with 12 bases that match TRBD1. Germline CDR1 and CDR2: SGHNT and YYREEE (reference sequence). CDR3 length equals 17 residues. The V and J ends lost 0 bases and 8 bases, in that order; junction bases with no gene match: 8. The CDR3 is CASSLDRGQGAREKLFF. The CDR3 DNA follows: TGTGCCAGCAGCTTGGATAGGGGACAGGGGGCGCGGGAAAAACTGTTTTTT.

CDR3 protein: CASSPGRGSEQFF. The DNA of the CDR3 is TGTGCCAGCAGTCCGGGGAGAGGGTCTGAGCAGTTCTTC. The chain combines TRBV6-5 with TRBJ2-1; tentative D call: TRBD2 (5 bases). V lost 5 bases to trimming and J lost 9 bases, with 14 bases between them. The CDR3 is 13 residues long. Germline loops: CDR1 MNHEY, CDR2 SVGAGI.

The chain combines TRBV2 with TRBJ1-1; no reliable D call. The CDR3 extends over 16 amino acids. The germline gives CDR1 SNHLY, CDR2 FYNNEI. V was clipped by 6 bases and J by 5 bases, with 22 bases between them. The chain's CDR3 is CASSGGNREGRTEAFF. As DNA, the CDR3 is TGTGCCAGCAGCGGAGGGAATCGGGAAGGTCGGACTGAAGCTTTCTTT. The entire variable domain, with the rest obtained from reference TRBV2 and TRBJ1-1, is as follows: EPEVTQTPSHQVTQMGQEVILRCVPISNHLYFYWYRQILGQKVEFLVSFYNNEISEKSEIFDDQFSVERPDGSNFTLKIRSTKLEDSAMYFCASSGGNREGRTEAFFGQGTRLTVV.